These T cell receptor beta chains were read from a single sample in a study of shared clonotypes between healthy human individuals. Here immunoSEQ multiplex PCR was the method, and the copy in TCRdb shows in-frame clones only, minus some. The sample holds approximately 1.4 million clones, approximately 98% seen once. The sample comprised naive CD4+ T cells sorted from blood. These receptors all come from a man aged 25-45 years in good health. Each CDR3 is given with its conserved first and last residue. A D gene is named only where the DNA matches it firmly. The size entry is marked missing in some rows and otherwise reads once, few, many or a size class.

abundance: .
d_gene: .
j_gene: TRBJ2-2
v_gene: TRBV5-4
CDR3nt: TGTGCCAGCAGCTACCCCTCTTTGGCCGGGGAGCTGTTTTTT
CDR3aa: CASSYPSLAGELFF

abundance: .
d_gene: .
j_gene: TRBJ1-2
v_gene: TRBV5-6
CDR3nt: TGTGCCAGCAGCCTCTCTATCGGTTCGGGTGGCTACACCTTC
CDR3aa: CASSLSIGSGGYTF

abundance: once
d_gene: .
j_gene: TRBJ1-1
v_gene: TRBV27
CDR3nt: TGTGCCAGCAGCCCCCTACATCTGCCTAAAGTGAACACTGAAGCTTTCTTT
CDR3aa: CASSPLHLPKVNTEAFF

abundance: .
d_gene: TRBD1
j_gene: TRBJ2-3
v_gene: TRBV5-1
CDR3nt: TGCGCCAGCAGCTGGACAGGGGTAAGAACAGATACGCAGTATTTT
CDR3aa: CASSWTGVRTDTQYF

abundance: .
d_gene: .
j_gene: TRBJ2-7
v_gene: TRBV27
CDR3nt: TGTGCCAGCAGTCACTCCTACGAGCAGTACTTC
CDR3aa: CASSHSYEQYF

abundance: .
d_gene: .
j_gene: TRBJ2-5
v_gene: TRBV23-1
CDR3nt: TGCGCCAGCAGTCAATCGTCTAACTCTTCTCCACTAAGAGAGACCCAGTACTTC
CDR3aa: CASSQSSNSSPLRETQYF

abundance: few
d_gene: .
j_gene: TRBJ1-3
v_gene: TRBV28
CDR3nt: TGTGCCAGCAGTTTGGACACCATATATTTT
CDR3aa: CASSLDTIYF

abundance: .
d_gene: .
j_gene: TRBJ2-1
v_gene: TRBV7-3
CDR3nt: TGTGCCAGCAGCTCTCGTGGGGGCCCGGAGCAGTTCTTC
CDR3aa: CASSSRGGPEQFF

abundance: .
d_gene: .
j_gene: TRBJ2-7
v_gene: TRBV5-6
CDR3nt: TGTGCCAGCAGCTTAGTAGACGGGTCCGAGCAGTACTTC
CDR3aa: CASSLVDGSEQYF

abundance: .
d_gene: .
j_gene: TRBJ1-5
v_gene: TRBV28
CDR3nt: TGTGCCAGCAGTTTACAAAGACAGGCCAATCAGCCCCAGCATTTT
CDR3aa: CASSLQRQANQPQHF

abundance: .
d_gene: .
j_gene: TRBJ1-2
v_gene: TRBV9
CDR3nt: TGTGCCAGCAGCGTAGATCCGGGTGCGGACTATGGCTACACCTTC
CDR3aa: CASSVDPGADYGYTF

abundance: .
d_gene: .
j_gene: TRBJ2-1
v_gene: TRBV14
CDR3nt: TGTGCCAGCAGCCAGTTAAAGGGTTACAATGAGCAGTTCTTC
CDR3aa: CASSQLKGYNEQFF

abundance: .
d_gene: .
j_gene: TRBJ2-7
v_gene: TRBV9
CDR3nt: TGTGCCAGCAGCGTAGATTACGGGAGCTCCTACGAGCAGTACTTC
CDR3aa: CASSVDYGSSYEQYF

abundance: .
d_gene: TRBD1
j_gene: TRBJ2-1
v_gene: TRBV5-1
CDR3nt: TGCGCCAGCAGCTTGTTTACGACAGGGTCCTACAATGAGCAGTTCTTC
CDR3aa: CASSLFTTGSYNEQFF

abundance: few
d_gene: .
j_gene: TRBJ2-7
v_gene: TRBV7-2
CDR3nt: TGTGCCAGCAGCTTAACGTACGAGCAGTACTTC
CDR3aa: CASSLTYEQYF

abundance: .
d_gene: TRBD2
j_gene: TRBJ2-1
v_gene: TRBV10-3
CDR3nt: TGTGCCACCGACACCCGCCCTAGCGGTTATGTCAATGAGCAGTTCTTC
CDR3aa: CATDTRPSGYVNEQFF

abundance: .
d_gene: .
j_gene: TRBJ1-1
v_gene: TRBV5-1
CDR3nt: TGCGCCAGCAGCTTGAGGGGTAACTTTCCTGAAGCTTTCTTT
CDR3aa: CASSLRGNFPEAFF

abundance: .
d_gene: .
j_gene: TRBJ2-3
v_gene: TRBV15
CDR3nt: TGTGCCACCAGCAGGGCCTCCCAAGTTGTTACGCAGTATTTT
CDR3aa: CATSRASQVVTQYF

abundance: .
d_gene: .
j_gene: TRBJ1-3
v_gene: TRBV6-6
CDR3nt: TGTGCCAGCAGAAACGACGGGAATGGAAACACCATATATTTT
CDR3aa: CASRNDGNGNTIYF

abundance: .
d_gene: .
j_gene: TRBJ2-5
v_gene: TRBV7-6
CDR3nt: TGTGCCAGCAGCTTAGGTCCAGTAGAAGAGACCCAGTACTTC
CDR3aa: CASSLGPVEETQYF

abundance: .
d_gene: .
j_gene: TRBJ2-3
v_gene: TRBV5-6
CDR3nt: TGTGCCAGCAGCTTGACGGCTCGAATTAGCACAGATACGCAGTATTTT
CDR3aa: CASSLTARISTDTQYF

abundance: .
d_gene: TRBD1
j_gene: TRBJ2-7
v_gene: TRBV25-1
CDR3nt: TGTGCCAGCAGTGGACAGGGTTCCGGGGAGCAGTACTTC
CDR3aa: CASSGQGSGEQYF

abundance: .
d_gene: .
j_gene: TRBJ2-1
v_gene: TRBV11-2
CDR3nt: TGTGCCAGCAGCTTTAACCGATACAATGAGCAGTTCTTC
CDR3aa: CASSFNRYNEQFF

abundance: .
d_gene: TRBD1
j_gene: TRBJ2-5
v_gene: TRBV11-2
CDR3nt: TGTGCCAGCAGTTCTGACAGGGGACAAGAGACCCAGTACTTC
CDR3aa: CASSSDRGQETQYF

abundance: .
d_gene: .
j_gene: TRBJ2-1
v_gene: TRBV29-1
CDR3nt: TGCAGCGTTGCCCCCGGTCCTAGCTCCTACAATGAGCAGTTCTTC
CDR3aa: CSVAPGPSSYNEQFF

abundance: .
d_gene: .
j_gene: TRBJ1-2
v_gene: TRBV6-5
CDR3nt: TGTGCCAGCAGTTACTCAGGGGTTTATGGCTACACCTTC
CDR3aa: CASSYSGVYGYTF

abundance: .
d_gene: TRBD2
j_gene: TRBJ2-1
v_gene: TRBV5-1
CDR3nt: TGCGCCAGCAGCGCTAGCGGGAGTCTCGATGAGCAGTTCTTC
CDR3aa: CASSASGSLDEQFF

abundance: .
d_gene: TRBD1
j_gene: TRBJ2-2
v_gene: TRBV5-1
CDR3nt: TGCGCCAGCAGCTCGGCTTCCGGGACAGGGAACACCGGGGAGCTGTTTTTT
CDR3aa: CASSSASGTGNTGELFF

abundance: .
d_gene: TRBD1
j_gene: TRBJ2-1
v_gene: TRBV7-2
CDR3nt: TGTGCCAGCAGCCACCTGCGGGGACAGGGGGCATATGAGCAGTTCTTC
CDR3aa: CASSHLRGQGAYEQFF

abundance: .
d_gene: .
j_gene: TRBJ2-5
v_gene: TRBV30
CDR3nt: TGTGCCTGGAGTGTATTTTCGGGCCAAACCCTCCAAGAGACCCAGTACTTC
CDR3aa: CAWSVFSGQTLQETQYF

abundance: .
d_gene: TRBD1
j_gene: TRBJ2-3
v_gene: TRBV29-1
CDR3nt: TGCAGCGTTGGGGGACAGGTCCGCACAGATACGCAGTATTTT
CDR3aa: CSVGGQVRTDTQYF

abundance: .
d_gene: TRBD2
j_gene: TRBJ2-2
v_gene: TRBV28
CDR3nt: TGTGCCAGCAGTTTATGGGGACTAGCGGGAGAGGGCGGGGAGCTGTTTTTT
CDR3aa: CASSLWGLAGEGGELFF

abundance: .
d_gene: .
j_gene: TRBJ2-1
v_gene: TRBV12-5
CDR3nt: TGTGCTAGTGGTTTGGTACTGGATGTGGGACCCGGTGAGCAGTTCTTC
CDR3aa: CASGLVLDVGPGEQFF

abundance: .
d_gene: .
j_gene: TRBJ2-1
v_gene: TRBV6-4
CDR3nt: TGTGCCAGCAGCCCCTCGGGGACAAACAATGAGCAGTTCTTC
CDR3aa: CASSPSGTNNEQFF

abundance: .
d_gene: .
j_gene: TRBJ2-6
v_gene: TRBV18
CDR3nt: TGTGCCAGCTCACTCACGTCTGGGGCCAACGTCCTGACTTTC
CDR3aa: CASSLTSGANVLTF

abundance: .
d_gene: .
j_gene: TRBJ2-7
v_gene: TRBV5-6
CDR3nt: TGTGCCAGCAGCTTTCTCCAAGGGGGGCTACTTTCCTACGAGCAGTACTTC
CDR3aa: CASSFLQGGLLSYEQYF

abundance: .
d_gene: TRBD1
j_gene: TRBJ2-2
v_gene: TRBV9
CDR3nt: TGTGCCAGCAGCGCTCAAGCAGGGGGCTCGAACACCGGGGAGCTGTTTTTT
CDR3aa: CASSAQAGGSNTGELFF

abundance: .
d_gene: .
j_gene: TRBJ2-1
v_gene: TRBV2
CDR3nt: TGTGCCAGCAGTGAAAGGTCGGGGGGCGCGAATATCCAGTTCTTC
CDR3aa: CASSERSGGANIQFF

abundance: .
d_gene: .
j_gene: TRBJ1-4
v_gene: TRBV12-1
CDR3nt: TGTGCCAGCAGCTTTGCGCTTCCGGGTAGATGTGAAAAACTGTTTTTT
CDR3aa: CASSFALPGRCEKLFF

abundance: .
d_gene: .
j_gene: TRBJ1-1
v_gene: TRBV6-5
CDR3nt: TGTGCCAGCCAGCAGTCCCAAATCAGGACTGAAGCTTTCTTT
CDR3aa: CASQQSQIRTEAFF

abundance: .
d_gene: .
j_gene: TRBJ2-5
v_gene: TRBV29-1
CDR3nt: TGCAGCGTTGCACAGGGCTTCGGGGAGACCCAGTACTTC
CDR3aa: CSVAQGFGETQYF

abundance: .
d_gene: .
j_gene: TRBJ1-3
v_gene: TRBV18
CDR3nt: TGTGCCAGCTCGCCGAGGGAACTCTTGAGCTCTGGAAACACCATATATTTT
CDR3aa: CASSPRELLSSGNTIYF

abundance: .
d_gene: .
j_gene: TRBJ2-6
v_gene: TRBV19
CDR3nt: TGTGCCAGTAACGAGTTTTCTGGGGCCAACGTCCTGACTTTC
CDR3aa: CASNEFSGANVLTF

abundance: .
d_gene: .
j_gene: TRBJ1-4
v_gene: TRBV6-5
CDR3nt: TGTGCCAGCAGCAGGCAGGGGAATGAAAAACTGTTTTTT
CDR3aa: CASSRQGNEKLFF

abundance: .
d_gene: .
j_gene: TRBJ1-5
v_gene: TRBV19
CDR3nt: TGTGCCACCTTAGGGGGGGAAAGCAATCAGCCCCAGCATTTT
CDR3aa: CATLGGESNQPQHF